These 20 T cell receptor beta chains came from one sample sequenced in a study of glioma-infiltrating T cells. Using RNA template, CDR3s of TCR alpha and beta were amplified with iRepertoire arm-PCR. In TCRdb, the multiplex PCR reads were re-called with MiXCR into one record per CDR3 protein. The sample contains 4,000 to 4,500 distinct CDR3 sequences, approximately 24% of which appear only once. Sequencing was done on a sample of glioma tissue, nonneoplastic brain tissue, or PBMCs (not recorded which). All receptors come from a human donor with low-grade glioma or glioblastoma, undergoing nonglioma brain surgery, or in good health (not recorded which).

This clonotype ranks as medium-sized. This chain links TRBV25-1 with TRBJ2-1; 9 bases are shared with TRBD1. This CDR3 comprises 15 residues. Germline V CDR1 and CDR2: MGHDK, SYGVNS. The trim removed 2 bases at V and 4 bases at J, leaving 3 bases unmatched. The CDR3 loop is CASSETGGAYNEQFF. The DNA of the CDR3 is TGTGCCAGCAGTGAAACAGGGGGCGCGTACAATGAGCAGTTCTTC.

This clonotype was seen repeatedly, ten times or more. The chain combines TRBV18 with TRBJ2-1, with 9 bases lining up with TRBD2. V was pared by 0 bases and J by 9 bases, with 9 bases of the junction left unmatched. The CDR3 runs to 16 residues. CDR1 and CDR2 (germline): KGHSH, LQKENI. The CDR3 bases are TGTGCCAGCTCACCACCGTCATTGCGGGGGGGTGTTGAGCAGTTCTTC. Translating gives CASSPPSLRGGVEQFF.

The CDR3 nucleotides are TGTGCCAGCCTCAAGCGCGGGGGGCTGGCAGATACGCAGTATTTT. It is translated as CASLKRGGLADTQYF. This chain connects TRBV5-6 to TRBJ2-3; 8 bases align to TRBD2. V was pared by 7 bases and J by 4 bases, with 11 bases of the junction left unmatched. The CDR3 sequence is 15 residues long. The germline gives CDR1 SGHDT, CDR2 YYEEEE. Full variable domain (remainder filled in from reference TRBV5-6 and TRBJ2-3): DAGVTQSPTHLIKTRGQQVTLRCSPKSGHDTVSWYQQALGQGPQFIFQYYEEEERQRGNFPDRFSGHQFPNYSSELNVNALLLGDSALYLCASLKRGGLADTQYFGPGTRLTVL.

This clonotype was detected ten times or more. The rearrangement uses TRBV11-2 and TRBJ1-1, with TRBD1 as a possible D gene (5 bases). The CDR3 spans 15 residues. V was clipped by 1 base and J by 5 bases, with 14 bases between them. Germline CDR1 reads SGHAT; CDR2 reads FQNNGV. As DNA, the CDR3 is TGTGCCAGCAGCTTAGGGCAGGGAATCCGAACTGAAGCTTTCTTT. Its translation: CASSLGQGIRTEAFF.

This clonotype ranks as large (0.1 to 1%). This chain uses TRBV6-2 or TRBV6-3 with TRBJ1-3, with unresolved D. Germline CDR1 reads MNHEY; CDR2 reads SVGEGT. CDR3 length: 12 residues. V was trimmed by 6 bases and J by 8 bases, leaving 11 bases between them. The CDR3 nucleotides read TGTGCCAGCAGGGAGTACAGTTACACCATATATTTT. This translates into CASREYSYTIYF.

The sample holds many counts of this clonotype. This sequence joins TRBV9 and TRBJ1-3; a weak D match, TRBD1 (5 bases). V lost 3 bases and J 4 bases, leaving 14 bases between the germline ends. CDR1 is SGDLS and CDR2 is YYNGEE in the germline V gene. The CDR3 loop spans 15 amino acids. This chain's CDR3 is CASSAWTSQGNTIYF. In DNA, the CDR3 is TGTGCCAGCAGCGCCTGGACATCACAAGGAAACACCATATATTTT.

Details on this clonotype: A read error may produce the germline difference seen at one junction end. The chain uses TRBV27 and TRBJ2-5; either TRBD1 or TRBD2 may supply D (5 bases each). The CDR3 covers 17 residues. CDR1 MNHEY and CDR2 SMNVEV come from the germline V gene (reference sequence). CDR3: CASSLSPAGAAQETQYF. The CDR3 DNA reads as TGTGCCAGCAGTCTATCGCCAGCCGGGGCCGCCCAAGAGACCCAGTACTTC.

This clonotype showed up many times. The CDR3: CASSYGGSLHYGYTF. The CDR3 DNA reads TGTGCCAGCAGCTACGGAGGTTCACTTCACTATGGCTACACCTTC. V gene TRBV5-6 combines with J gene TRBJ1-2; D is ambiguous. V was trimmed by 3 bases and J by 3 bases, leaving 15 bases between them. This CDR3 spans 15 amino acids. Germline assignment: CDR1 SGHDT and CDR2 YYEEEE.

This clonotype was detected many times. The CDR3 nucleotides read TGTGCCAGTAGACCCCTGACTAGCGGGGGAAATGAGCAGTTCTTC. Its protein is CASRPLTSGGNEQFF. This chain links TRBV19 with TRBJ2-1; 12 bases agree with TRBD2. Germline V gene data show CDR1 as LNHDA and CDR2 as SQIVND (reference sequence). This CDR3 contains 15 residues. V shed 6 bases and J 7 bases; nucleotides not matched to a gene: 7.

This clonotype is medium-sized by share. This chain connects TRBV10-2 to TRBJ2-3; no definite D call. Germline CDR1 is WSHSY and CDR2 is SAAADI. With 4 bases removed from V and 2 bases from J, the gap between germline ends came to 7 bases. The CDR3 has 13 residues. DNA for the CDR3: TGCGCCAGCAGTGTCGGGCCCACAGATACGCAGTATTTT. Translation gives CASSVGPTDTQYF.

This clonotype showed up many times. In DNA form, the CDR3 reads TGTGCCAGCAGCCCGACCTGGGTTTCCACAGATACGCAGTATTTT. Translated: CASSPTWVSTDTQYF. V is TRBV14 and J is TRBJ2-3, with D unclear. The CDR3 is made up of 15 amino acids. Germline CDR1 reads SGHDN; CDR2 reads FVKESK. V shed 4 bases and J shed 2 bases, with 13 bases lying between them.

This clonotype is deemed medium-sized. CDR3 coding DNA: TGTGCCAGCAGGTTTGCGGAGAACACTGAAGCTTTCTTT. Encoded protein: CASRFAENTEAFF. The chain couples TRBV3-1 to TRBJ1-1; the D is unclear. The length of the CDR3 is 13 residues. Trimming removed 6 bases at V and 1 base at J, with 9 bases between. CDR1 and CDR2 (germline): LGHDT, YNNKEL (reference sequence).

This sequence joins TRBV6-2 or TRBV6-3 and TRBJ2-1; 10 bases are shared with TRBD2. Per germline, CDR1 MNHEY and CDR2 SVGEGT. CDR3 length: 16 amino acids. Trimming at V came to 7 bases and at J to 6 bases, leaving 12 bases not matched to a gene. CDR3 residues: CASTDPSGGDSNEQFF. CDR3 nucleotides: TGTGCCAGCACCGACCCCAGCGGGGGGGACAGCAATGAGCAGTTCTTC.

Within the sample, this clonotype is medium-sized (0.01 to 0.1%). The chain employs TRBV4-1 and TRBJ2-7; D is possibly TRBD2 (6 bases). The V and J ends lost 1 base and 6 bases respectively, with 10 bases between them. Germline CDR1 and CDR2: MGHRA and YSYEKL. This CDR3 region has 13 residues. CDR3 in DNA: TGCGCCAGCAGCCAAGGGAGGGATGTCGAGCAGTACTTC. As protein: CASSQGRDVEQYF.

This clonotype rates as medium-sized (0.01 to 0.1%). J is TRBJ2-7 and V is TRBV7-2; a possible D gene is TRBD1 (5 bases). Trimming left V 1 base short and J 6 bases short, with 10 bases between. CDR3 size: 13 residues. CDR1 SGHTA and CDR2 FQGNSA come from the germline V gene. The CDR3 spells CASSLGPRGEQYF. As DNA, the CDR3 is TGTGCCAGCAGCTTAGGACCAAGGGGCGAGCAGTACTTC.

A single count supports this clonotype. This sequence may be a read error, since a much larger clone differs from it by one base. The CDR3 end shows no conserved phenylalanine or tryptophan, and so a read error is likely. The rearrangement links TRBV19 to TRBJ1-6; no reliable D call. CDR3 length equals 12 residues. Deletions cut 7 bases from V and 15 bases from J, with 16 bases between. From germline, CDR1 is LNHDA and CDR2 SQIVND (reference sequence). CDR3 residues: CASTQRGLGLHL. As DNA, the CDR3 is TGTGCCAGTACCCAACGAGGACTGGGCCTCCACCTT.

This clonotype is judged medium-sized (0.01 to 0.1%). The chain combines TRBV12-3 or TRBV12-4 with TRBJ1-1; D is uncertain. The CDR3 is made up of 12 amino acids. Trimming took 6 bases from V and 8 from J, leaving 13 bases between them. The CDR3: CASRTGSLEAFF. Written as DNA, the CDR3 is TGTGCCAGCAGAACCGGGTCGTTAGAAGCTTTCTTT.

This clonotype occurred many times. The chain recombines TRBV7-9 with TRBJ2-5; either TRBD1 or TRBD2 may supply D (5 bases each). V was pared by 1 base and J by 3 bases, with 6 bases between. CDR3 size: 13 residues. Germline V gene sequence: CDR1 SEHNR, CDR2 FQNEAQ (reference sequence). CDR3 amino acids: CASSLVGEETQYF. CDR3 coding DNA: TGTGCCAGCAGCTTAGTGGGGGAAGAGACCCAGTACTTC.

This clonotype is categorized as medium-sized. The rearrangement links TRBV20-1 to TRBJ2-3, with D unclear. Per germline, CDR1 DFQATT and CDR2 SNEGSKA (reference sequence). The CDR3 sequence is 14 residues long. The V gene lost 6 bases and the J gene lost 0 bases, with 13 bases spanning the gap. CDR3 in amino acids: CSAESSRSTDTQYF. The CDR3 nucleotides read TGCAGTGCCGAAAGCTCTCGAAGCACAGATACGCAGTATTTT.

CDR3 DNA: TGCAGTAGGCTGAAGTCCCTACAATACAATGAGCAGTTCTTC. It yields the protein CSRLKSLQYNEQFF. V gene TRBV20-1 combines with J gene TRBJ2-1; D gene uncertain. CDR3 length: 14 residues. Per the germline V gene, CDR1 is DFQATT and CDR2 is SNEGSKA (reference sequence). With 8 bases removed from V and 4 bases from J, the gap between germline ends came to 18 bases.